This is a list of T cell receptor beta chains from one sample in a study of cytomegalovirus exposure and HLA in healthy donors. Sequencing was performed with immunoSEQ multiplex PCR; in TCRdb, only in-frame clones are kept and a portion is missing. Altogether 70,000 to 95,000 clones are present, approximately 93% being singletons, with the ten largest covering around 3.5%. Sequences were obtained from PBMCs. The receptors were sampled from a young woman in good health and CMV-seronegative. The CDR3 runs from the conserved cysteine through the conserved F or W. D genes are given only for firm matches. Size tells how often a clone was seen (once, few, many) or the class of an expanded clone, and some rows leave it out.

J gene	D gene	V gene	clone size	CDR3 DNA	CDR3 protein
TRBJ1-2	TRBD1	TRBV27	.	TGTGCCAGCAAACCCCCGGCGACAGGGGGCGGTGGCTACACCTTC	CASKPPATGGGGYTF
TRBJ2-5	.	TRBV7-2	.	TGTGCCAGCAGCTCCGGTGCCACTATCCAAGAGACCCAGTACTTC	CASSSGATIQETQYF
TRBJ2-1	.	TRBV5-6	.	TGTGCCAGCAGCCGTGCAGGGATTGGTAATGAGCAGTTCTTC	CASSRAGIGNEQFF
TRBJ2-5	TRBD2	TRBV7-9	.	TGTGCCAGCAGCTTCGCGGGGGGCCAAGAGACCCAGTACTTC	CASSFAGGQETQYF
TRBJ2-2	TRBD2	TRBV5-6	.	TGTGCCAGCAGCATTACTAGCGCCCAGACCGGGGAGCTGTTTTTT	CASSITSAQTGELFF
TRBJ2-4	.	TRBV5-1	.	TGCGCCAGCAGCCCCACAGGGACAAACATTCAGTACTTC	CASSPTGTNIQYF
TRBJ2-5	TRBD2	TRBV7-8	.	TGTGCCAGCAGCTTACGGGAGGGGGGCCAGGAGACCCAGTACTTC	CASSLREGGQETQYF
TRBJ1-1	TRBD1	TRBV2	.	TGTGCCAGCAGGAAGGACAGGCCGGGCACTGAAGCTTTCTTT	CASRKDRPGTEAFF
TRBJ1-1	.	TRBV29-1	once	TGCAGCGTTGGGCAGGGAGGCACTGAAGCTTTCTTT	CSVGQGGTEAFF
TRBJ1-4	.	TRBV6-6	once	TGTGCCAGCAGAAGAGAGACAGGAGATGAAAAACTGTTTTTT	CASRRETGDEKLFF
TRBJ1-2	TRBD1	TRBV28	.	TGTGCCAGCAGCCTGGGACAGGGGTATGGCTACACCTTC	CASSLGQGYGYTF
TRBJ2-3	.	TRBV20-1	.	TGCAGTGCTACGTTAGATACGCAGTATTTT	CSATLDTQYF
TRBJ1-2	.	TRBV19	.	TGTGCCAGTAGGGAGACAGGATACTATGGCTACACCTTC	CASRETGYYGYTF
TRBJ2-5	TRBD2	TRBV25-1	.	TGTGCCAGCAGTGAATATTTGGGAGCGGGAGCACAAGAGACCCAGTACTTC	CASSEYLGAGAQETQYF
TRBJ2-7	.	TRBV6-4	.	TGTGCCAGCAGTGACACCGACAGTTACGAGCAGTACTTC	CASSDTDSYEQYF
TRBJ2-1	TRBD1	TRBV19	.	TGTGCCAGTACCAAGGGACAGAGCGAGTACAATGAGCAGTTCTTC	CASTKGQSEYNEQFF
TRBJ1-6	TRBD1	TRBV6-4	.	TGTGCCAGCAGTTCCGGGACAGGTTATAATTCACCCCTCCACTTT	CASSSGTGYNSPLHF
TRBJ1-2	.	TRBV5-1	.	TGCGCCAGCAGCTTGTCGACAGGAGGTGGCTACACCTTC	CASSLSTGGGYTF